The 3 T cell receptor beta chains below come from one sample, sequenced in a study of CD8 T cells in ankylosing spondylitis. Study-wide findings and caveats: For ankylosing spondylitis blood, a TCR beta motif of 7 or 8 highly homologous variants appeared characteristic.

TCRdb reanalysed the 5' RACE reads using MiXCR and keeps one entry per CDR3 protein. The data show roughly 450,000 distinct CDR3 sequences, roughly a quarter seen once. No antigen has been assigned to these receptors. The sequenced sample consisted of blood, either unsorted or a sorted T cell fraction (not recorded which). These receptors all come from a male donor with ankylosing spondylitis.

This clonotype was counted between two and nine times. The chain is built from TRBV12-3 or TRBV12-4 and TRBJ1-1, with unresolved D. The CDR3 is 13 residues long. The V gene lost 7 bases and the J gene lost 1 base, with 10 bases spanning the gap. The CDR3 coding sequence is TGTGCCAGCAACCGATGGGGGAACACTGAAGCTTTCTTT. Amino acids: CASNRWGNTEAFF.

The chain joins TRBV3-1 to TRBJ2-1, with 9 bases fitting TRBD2. Germline trimming cut 4 bases from V and 3 bases from J; bases unmatched to any gene: 10. This CDR3 has 17 residues. Germline V CDR1 and CDR2: LGHDT, YNNKEL (reference sequence). CDR3 sequence: CASSRGTSRGVYNEQFF. In DNA form, the CDR3 reads TGTGCCAGCAGCCGCGGGACTAGCCGGGGGGTCTACAATGAGCAGTTCTTC.

The gene calls are TRBV20-1 and TRBJ1-3; D remains unclear. This CDR3 has 12 residues. From germline, CDR1 is DFQATT and CDR2 SNEGSKA (reference sequence). The V end lost 6 bases, the J end lost 1 base, and 7 bases lay between the germline ends. The CDR3 bases are TGCAGTGCCGCGAGTTCTGGAAACACCATATATTTT. Protein sequence: CSAASSGNTIYF.